The T cell receptor (beta chain) under discussion was sequenced for a study of blood T cell repertoires in COVID-19. Study context: The United States, Italy and Spain were the sources of the acute and convalescent COVID-19 samples.

This CDR3 region has 13 residues. Germline V gives CDR1 SGHNT, CDR2 YENEEA. The V end lost 3 bases, the J end lost 4 bases, and 7 bases lay between the germline ends. Authors' methods: Estimated nucleated cell counts came from reference gene primer amplification. Some clones are missing from TCRdb's copy, which holds only in-frame ones; the method was immunoSEQ multiplex PCR. V, J and clone size were drawn from that table, and D and trimming were deduced from the DNA. In the table there are 120,000 or so clones, approximately 92% of which are singletons. The sequence came from a man between 65 and 85 years old with active or convalescent COVID-19. Sequencing was carried out using peripheral blood. The J gene is TRBJ1-3, the V gene TRBV11-3, with no clear D. CDR3 protein: CASSFSPGNTIYF. In DNA, the CDR3 is TGTGCCAGCAGCTTTAGTCCGGGAAACACCATATATTTT. Together with reference TRBV11-3 and TRBJ1-3, the CDR3 gives the full variable domain: EAGVVQSPRYKIIEKKQPVAFWCNPISGHNTLYWYLQNLGQGPELLIRYENEEAVDDSQLPKDRFSAERLKGVDSTLKIQPAELGDSAVYLCASSFSPGNTIYFGEGSWLTVV.